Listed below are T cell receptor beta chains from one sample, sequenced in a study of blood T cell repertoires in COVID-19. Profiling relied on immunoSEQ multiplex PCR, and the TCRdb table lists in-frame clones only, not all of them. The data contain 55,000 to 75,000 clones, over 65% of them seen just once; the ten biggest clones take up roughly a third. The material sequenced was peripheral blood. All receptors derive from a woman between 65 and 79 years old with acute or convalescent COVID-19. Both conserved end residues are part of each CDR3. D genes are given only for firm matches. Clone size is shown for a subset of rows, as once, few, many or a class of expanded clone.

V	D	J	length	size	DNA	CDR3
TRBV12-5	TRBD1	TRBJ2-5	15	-	TGTGCTAGTGGTTTCGGGACAGGGTTAGGGGAGACCCAGTACTTC	CASGFGTGLGETQYF
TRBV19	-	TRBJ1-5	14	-	TGTGCCAGTACCTTCAGGGAAATCAATCAGCCCCAGCATTTT	CASTFREINQPQHF
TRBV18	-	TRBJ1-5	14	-	TGTGCCAGCTCAGTGGACGGGGGGAATCAGCCCCAGCATTTT	CASSVDGGNQPQHF
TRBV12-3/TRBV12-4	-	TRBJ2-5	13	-	TGTGCCAGCAGACGTAACAGGCTAGAGACCCAGTACTTC	CASRRNRLETQYF
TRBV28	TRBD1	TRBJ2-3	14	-	TGTGCCAGCAGTTTTACAGGGGACACAGATACGCAGTATTTT	CASSFTGDTDTQYF
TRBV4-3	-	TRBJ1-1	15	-	TGCGCCAGCAGTATACAAGGGGGGGGGAACACTGAAGCTTTCTTT	CASSIQGGGNTEAFF
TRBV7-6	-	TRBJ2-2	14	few	TGTGCCAGCAGCTCCATGTGGAACACCGGGGAGCTGTTTTTT	CASSSMWNTGELFF
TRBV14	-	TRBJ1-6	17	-	TGTGCCAGCAGCCAAGACAGCGGGTCCCGATCAAATTCACCCCTCCACTTT	CASSQDSGSRSNSPLHF
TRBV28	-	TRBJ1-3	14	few	TGTGCCAGCAGCACATGGGGGGGCGGAAACACCATATATTTT	CASSTWGGGNTIYF
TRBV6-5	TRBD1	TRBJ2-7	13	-	TGTGCCAGCAGTCAGACAGGGACCTACGAGCAGTACTTC	CASSQTGTYEQYF
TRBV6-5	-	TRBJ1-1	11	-	TGTGCCAGCAGTCCGGTCCCTGAAGCTTTCTTT	CASSPVPEAFF
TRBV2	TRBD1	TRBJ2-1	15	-	TGTGCCAGCAGTGTAAAGGGACAGGGTTACAATGAGCAGTTCTTC	CASSVKGQGYNEQFF
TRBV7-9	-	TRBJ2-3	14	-	TGTGCCAGCACCACGTCGGGAGTCGGAGATACGCAGTATTTT	CASTTSGVGDTQYF
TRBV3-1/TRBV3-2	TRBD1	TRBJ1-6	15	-	TGTGCCAGCAGCCACTTGGACAGGGAGGTTTCACCCCTCCACTTT	CASSHLDREVSPLHF
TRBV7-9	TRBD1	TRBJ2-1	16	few	TGTGCCAGCAACCCCGGTACAGGGGGAGGCTACAATGAGCAGTTCTTC	CASNPGTGGGYNEQFF
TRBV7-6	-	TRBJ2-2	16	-	TGTGCCAGCAGCCGCGCAGAAGCGGGTGCCCCCGGGGAGCTGTTTTTT	CASSRAEAGAPGELFF
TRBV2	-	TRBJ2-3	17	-	TGTGCCAGCAGTGATCCGTGGGGGGACCGGGGGTCAGATACGCAGTATTTT	CASSDPWGDRGSDTQYF
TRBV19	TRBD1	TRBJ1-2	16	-	TGTGCCAGTCATCTTACAGGGGGCCCTACTAACTATGGCTACACCTTC	CASHLTGGPTNYGYTF
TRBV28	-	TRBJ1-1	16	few	TGTGCCAGCAGGCCAATGACATTAAGTTGGAACACTGAAGCTTTCTTT	CASRPMTLSWNTEAFF
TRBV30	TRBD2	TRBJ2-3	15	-	TGTGCCTCCAAGGGCGGGAGGGCGAGCACAGATACGCAGTATTTT	CASKGGRASTDTQYF
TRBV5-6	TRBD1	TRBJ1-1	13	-	TGTGCCAGCAGCCTAAGGGGGCGGACTGAAGCTTTCTTT	CASSLRGRTEAFF
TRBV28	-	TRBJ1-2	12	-	TGTGCCAGCAGTTGGGGAGACTATGGCTACACCTTC	CASSWGDYGYTF
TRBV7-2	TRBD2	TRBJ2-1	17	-	TGTGCCAGCAGCTTGTTGCCGACTAGCGGAGGAGGGAATGAGCAGTTCTTC	CASSLLPTSGGGNEQFF
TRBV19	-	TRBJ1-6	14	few	TGTGCCAGTTCGGGGAACTCCTATAATTCACCCCTCCACTTT	CASSGNSYNSPLHF
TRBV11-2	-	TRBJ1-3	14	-	TGTGCCAGCAGCTTGGGGGCGGATAGAAACACCATATATTTT	CASSLGADRNTIYF
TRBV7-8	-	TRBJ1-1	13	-	TGTGCCAGCAGCCTACAGGAGAACACTGAAGCTTTCTTT	CASSLQENTEAFF
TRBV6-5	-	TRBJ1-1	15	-	TGTGCCAGCAGTTACCGGCAGGGCGGAAACACTGAAGCTTTCTTT	CASSYRQGGNTEAFF
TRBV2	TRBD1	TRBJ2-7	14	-	TGTGCCAGCAGTAATGGACAGGGGGTGTACGAGCAGTACTTC	CASSNGQGVYEQYF
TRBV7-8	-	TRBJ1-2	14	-	TGTGCCAGCAGCCCCCCGGGAATAGTTTATGGCTACACCTTC	CASSPPGIVYGYTF
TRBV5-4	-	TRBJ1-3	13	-	TGTGCCAGCAGCTGGGACACGCAAAACACCATATATTTT	CASSWDTQNTIYF
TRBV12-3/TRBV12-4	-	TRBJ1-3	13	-	TGTGCCAGCAGCGGGAGTTCTGGAAACACCATATATTTT	CASSGSSGNTIYF
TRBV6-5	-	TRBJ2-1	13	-	TGTGCCACCAGGGTTGCTAACTACAATGAGCAGTTCTTC	CATRVANYNEQFF
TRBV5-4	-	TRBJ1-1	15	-	TGTGCCAGCAGCTTGGGACACCTTATGAACACTGAAGCTTTCTTT	CASSLGHLMNTEAFF
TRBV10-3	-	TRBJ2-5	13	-	TGTGCCATCGGCCTAGCTGGAGAGGAGACCCAGTACTTC	CAIGLAGEETQYF
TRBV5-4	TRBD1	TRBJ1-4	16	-	TGTGCCAGCAGCCGACAGGGGGCGCTTACTAATGAAAAACTGTTTTTT	CASSRQGALTNEKLFF
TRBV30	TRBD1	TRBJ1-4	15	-	TGTGCCTGGAAAAAATACAGGGGTGCTAATGAAAAACTGTTTTTT	CAWKKYRGANEKLFF